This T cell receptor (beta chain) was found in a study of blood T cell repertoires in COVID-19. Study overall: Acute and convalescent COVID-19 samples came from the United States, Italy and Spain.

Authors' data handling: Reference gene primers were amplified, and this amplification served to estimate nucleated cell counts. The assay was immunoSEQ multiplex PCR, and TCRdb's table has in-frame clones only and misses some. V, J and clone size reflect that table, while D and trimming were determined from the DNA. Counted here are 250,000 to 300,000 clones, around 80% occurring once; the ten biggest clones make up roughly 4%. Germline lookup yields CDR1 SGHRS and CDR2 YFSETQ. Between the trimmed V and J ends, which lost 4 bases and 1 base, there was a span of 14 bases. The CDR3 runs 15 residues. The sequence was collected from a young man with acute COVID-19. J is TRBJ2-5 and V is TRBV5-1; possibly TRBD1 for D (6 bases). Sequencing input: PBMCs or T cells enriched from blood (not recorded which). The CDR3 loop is CASSQPLDSQETQYF. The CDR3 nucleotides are TGCGCCAGCAGCCAACCCCTGGACAGCCAAGAGACCCAGTACTTC.